Following are 20 T cell receptor beta chains from one sample sequenced in a study of blood T cell repertoires in COVID-19. Clones were read by immunoSEQ multiplex PCR, and TCRdb kept only the in-frame ones, dropping some. This sample has hundreds of thousands of clones, with more than 80% found just once. The sequenced sample was peripheral blood. Source of these receptors: a young woman with acute or convalescent COVID-19.

The chain has TRBV5-8 and TRBJ2-6, with D unclear. Trimming pared 2 bases from V and 0 bases from J, leaving 6 bases between. Germline assignment: CDR1 SGHTS and CDR2 YDEGEE. The CDR3 is 15 residues long. As DNA, the CDR3 is TGTGCCAGCAGCTTCCACTCCTCTGGGGCCAACGTCCTGACTTTC. It yields the protein CASSFHSSGANVLTF.

This clone showed up just a few times. The genes are TRBV14 and TRBJ1-2; D gene ambiguous. The CDR3 contains 15 residues. V was cut by 4 bases and J by 8 bases, with 20 bases left in between. Per the germline V gene, CDR1 is SGHDN and CDR2 is FVKESK. DNA of the CDR3: TGTGCCAGCAGCCCGCAAACCTTCTCCAACAAAGGCTACACCTTC. Its translation is CASSPQTFSNKGYTF.

The CDR3 nucleotides are TGTGCCAGCAGCATCGACAGGGAAGCTTCACCCCTCCACTTT. It codes for CASSIDREASPLHF. The genes are TRBV2 and TRBJ1-6; 7 bases are a match to TRBD1. With 6 bases clipped from V and 9 bases from J, the junction kept 8 bases outside the gene matches. Germline V gene sequence: CDR1 SNHLY, CDR2 FYNNEI. The CDR3 is 14 amino acids.

This clone has only a few counts. The CDR3 here is CASSQDMGQKGGYTF. CDR3 DNA: TGCGCCAGCAGCCAAGATATGGGACAGAAGGGAGGCTACACCTTC. This rearrangement joins TRBV4-1 to TRBJ1-2; TRBD1 aligns across 7 bases. The germline V gene has CDR1 MGHRA and CDR2 YSYEKL. V trimming: 0 bases; J trimming: 8 bases; junction bases outside the gene matches: 9. There are 15 residues in the CDR3.

The V and J genes are TRBV5-6 and TRBJ1-2, with D unclear. The CDR3 is 14 residues long. Germline CDR1 reads SGHDT; CDR2 reads YYEEEE. V dropped 4 bases and J dropped 4 bases, with 14 bases sitting between them. CDR3 DNA: TGTGCCAGCAGCCTCCGCGCGGGAAGCTATGGCTACACCTTC. Its protein product is CASSLRAGSYGYTF.

The V gene is TRBV27, the J gene TRBJ2-1; tentatively, D is TRBD2 (6 bases). The CDR3 consists of 14 residues. Trimming stripped 5 bases from V and 7 bases from J, with 15 bases between. The germline CDR1 and CDR2 sequences are MNHEY and SMNVEV (reference sequence). The CDR3 nucleotides read TGTGCCAGCAGTAACGGTCCCGCGGGAAATGAGCAGTTCTTC. Amino acids: CASSNGPAGNEQFF.

A word on this clone: One junction end does not reproduce the germline sequence, and a read error may be involved. V usage is TRBV10-3 and J usage is TRBJ2-7, with D possibly being TRBD2 (5 bases). CDR1 ENHRY and CDR2 SYGVKD come from the germline V gene. The CDR3 contains 12 residues. CDR3 in amino acids: CAISETFLRAHF. CDR3 sequence (DNA): TGTGCCATCAGTGAGACCTTTTTGAGGGCCCACTTC.

This chain connects TRBV4-1 to TRBJ2-3; 7 bases line up with TRBD1. The V and J ends lost 1 base and 2 bases, in that order; junction bases with no gene match: 12. CDR1 is MGHRA and CDR2 is YSYEKL in the germline V gene. The CDR3 totals 18 residues. The DNA of the CDR3 is TGCGCCAGCAGCCAAGGGATAGGCCAGGGGGTTAACACAGATACGCAGTATTTT. This sequence encodes CASSQGIGQGVNTDTQYF.

V usage is TRBV5-1 and J usage is TRBJ2-6; 8 nucleotides line up with TRBD1. Germline assignment: CDR1 SGHRS and CDR2 YFSETQ. With V trimmed by 5 bases and J by 4 bases, 5 bases remained unmatched. The CDR3 covers 15 residues. CDR3 sequence reads: CASRSQGAGANVLTF. The CDR3 bases are TGCGCCAGCAGATCCCAGGGGGCCGGGGCCAACGTCCTGACTTTC. The full variable domain, with the rest looked up from reference TRBV5-1 and TRBJ2-6, is KAGVTQTPRYLIKTRGQQVTLSCSPISGHRSVSWYQQTPGQGLQFLFEYFSETQRNKGNFPGRFSGRQFSNSRSEMNVSTLELGDSALYLCASRSQGAGANVLTFGAGSRLTVL.

The CDR3 protein is CASSVERGGGANLYNEQFF. CDR3 sequence (DNA): TGTGCCAGCAGCGTAGAGCGTGGGGGAGGGGCTAACCTCTACAATGAGCAGTTCTTC. This chain connects TRBV9 to TRBJ2-1, with TRBD2 identical over 7 bases. V shed 0 bases, J shed 3 bases, and the junction held 15 bases outside the gene matches. CDR3 length: 19 residues. Germline assignment: CDR1 SGDLS and CDR2 YYNGEE.

The sample holds a few counts of this clone. The chain recombines TRBV6-2 or TRBV6-3 with TRBJ2-3, with 7 bases fitting TRBD2. The germline V gene encodes CDR1 MNHEY and CDR2 SVGEGT. This CDR3 is 15 amino acids long. The V and J ends lost 2 bases and 0 bases, in that order; junction bases with no gene match: 2. The CDR3, as DNA: TGTGCCAGCAGTTACGGGGGGGGGAGCACAGATACGCAGTATTTT. This sequence encodes CASSYGGGSTDTQYF.

This clone was seen a single time. The CDR3 sequence: CASSGPRNEKLFF. The CDR3 nucleotides are TGTGCCAGCAGCGGTCCCCGGAATGAAAAACTGTTTTTT. V usage is TRBV27 and J usage is TRBJ1-4; D unresolved. The CDR3 contains 13 residues. The germline CDR1 and CDR2 sequences are MNHEY and SMNVEV (reference sequence). Trimming removed 6 bases from V and 5 bases from J, with 10 bases in between.

This chain uses TRBV6-5 with TRBJ1-6; no definite D call. Germline-derived CDR1 and CDR2 are MNHEY and SVGAGI. Trimming removed 0 bases at V and 9 bases at J, with 12 bases between. The CDR3 extends over 15 amino acids. In nucleotides, the CDR3 is TGTGCCAGCAGTTACTCGACAAGTGGAGGTTCACCCCTCCACTTT. This codes for CASSYSTSGGSPLHF.

V gene TRBV7-3 combines with J gene TRBJ2-3; D possibly corresponds to TRBD1 (5 bases). Trimming shortened V by 5 bases and J by 4 bases, and 10 bases separated the two germline ends. CDR3 length equals 13 residues. The germline CDR1 and CDR2 sequences are SGHTA and FQGTGA. The DNA for the CDR3 is TGTGCCAGCAGCCTCTCCAGGGCAGATACGCAGTATTTT. Translating gives CASSLSRADTQYF.

Turning to this clone: Additional DNA sequences in this sample encode the identical CDR3. The chain combines TRBV6-5 with TRBJ1-5; 9 bases match TRBD1. Germline CDR1 MNHEY, CDR2 SVGAGI. The CDR3 runs to 14 residues. V gave up 4 bases and J gave up 7 bases; unmatched junction bases: 5. This CDR3 reads CASSSGTGFQPQHF. The CDR3 bases are TGTGCCAGCAGTTCCGGGACAGGGTTCCAGCCCCAGCATTTT.

The chain recombines TRBV2 with TRBJ1-1; D gene unclear. CDR3 length equals 14 residues. CDR1 and CDR2 (germline): SNHLY, FYNNEI. The V end was cut by 4 bases, the J end by 1 base, with 10 bases between. CDR3 sequence (DNA): TGTGCCAGCAGTGGCGGGGATGGGAACACTGAAGCTTTCTTT. Protein product: CASSGGDGNTEAFF.

The chain employs TRBV5-6 and TRBJ1-6; D unclear. The CDR3 has 17 amino acids. The germline CDR1 and CDR2 sequences are SGHDT and YYEEEE. V was pared by 2 bases and J by 2 bases, with 14 bases between. CDR3 nucleotides: TGTGCCAGCAGCTTACGAGGTATCGTCACCTATAATTCACCCCTCCACTTT. Its protein product is CASSLRGIVTYNSPLHF.

V gene TRBV18 combines with J gene TRBJ1-2, with a tentative D call TRBD1 (5 bases). There are 14 residues in the CDR3. V lost 2 bases, J lost 6 bases, and 13 bases lay in between. Per the germline V gene, CDR1 is KGHSH and CDR2 is LQKENI. CDR3 coding DNA: TGTGCCAGCTCACCAATCGAACAGGTTAATGGCTACACCTTC. The encoded protein is CASSPIEQVNGYTF.

The chain joins TRBV6-2 or TRBV6-3 to TRBJ2-2; 8 bases fit TRBD1. CDR3 length: 13 residues. From germline, CDR1 is MNHEY and CDR2 SVGEGT. J lost 7 bases, V lost 5 bases, and 3 bases had no gene match. The CDR3 reads CASSATGVGELFF. The CDR3 coding sequence is TGTGCCAGCAGTGCGACAGGGGTCGGGGAGCTGTTTTTT.

The chain uses TRBV6-5 and TRBJ1-2; a possible D gene is TRBD1 (6 bases). CDR1 and CDR2 (germline): MNHEY, SVGAGI. The V gene lost 10 bases and the J gene lost 8 bases, with 26 bases spanning the gap. The CDR3 extends over 15 amino acids. The CDR3 sequence: CATLQVRGAWEGYTF. CDR3 bases: TGTGCCACGTTGCAGGTCAGGGGCGCCTGGGAGGGCTACACCTTC.